Following are 24 T cell receptor beta chains from one sample sequenced in a study of identical twins. TCRdb re-called the 5' RACE reads with MiXCR, one entry per CDR3 protein. The table shows approximately 1.8 million distinct CDR3 sequences, with less than 35% occurring only once. The specimen was cord blood. The receptor source for this set is a newborn girl in good health.

DNA of the CDR3: TGCAGTTGTCTTCGAGGGAACTATGGCTACACCTTC. It codes for CSCLRGNYGYTF. V usage is TRBV20-1 and J usage is TRBJ1-2, with unresolved D. Trimming cost V 8 bases and J 2 bases, with 12 bases left between them. The germline V gene has CDR1 DFQATT and CDR2 SNEGSKA (reference sequence). The length of the CDR3 is 12 residues.

The rearrangement joins TRBV12-3 or TRBV12-4 to TRBJ1-2, with D hard to call. V lost 1 base, J lost 10 bases, and 7 bases lay in between. This CDR3 comprises 11 residues. CDR3 DNA: TGTGCCAGCAGTTTAGGGCCTGTCTACACCTTC. The encoded protein is CASSLGPVYTF.

This clonotype has just a few counts. The chain uses TRBV24-1 and TRBJ2-6; D is uncertain. The V gene's germline CDR1 is KGHDR and CDR2 SFDVKD. V gave up 5 bases and J gave up 0 bases, with 13 bases separating them. The length of the CDR3 is 17 residues. This chain's CDR3 is CATSGADPYSGANVLTF. CDR3 sequence (DNA): TGTGCCACCAGTGGGGCAGATCCATACTCTGGGGCCAACGTCCTGACTTTC.

The V and J genes are TRBV4-2 and TRBJ2-5, with 8 nucleotides matching TRBD2. The V gene's germline CDR1 is LGHNA and CDR2 YNFKEQ. This CDR3 has 16 residues. The trim removed 0 bases at V and 5 bases at J, leaving 8 bases unmatched. CDR3 nucleotide sequence: TGTGCCAGCAGCCAAGATATAGCGACTAGCGTGGAGACCCAGTACTTC. The encoded protein is CASSQDIATSVETQYF.

V usage is TRBV7-9 and J usage is TRBJ2-4; TRBD2 agrees at 8 bases. Looked up from germline, CDR1 is SEHNR and CDR2 is FQNEAQ (reference sequence). The CDR3 is made up of 19 amino acids. Trimming at V came to 1 base and at J to 0 bases, leaving 11 bases not matched to a gene. CDR3 sequence (DNA): TGTGCCAGCAGCTTAGGGGATAAAGCGGGAGTCGGAGCCAAAAACATTCAGTACTTC. Translated, it gives CASSLGDKAGVGAKNIQYF.

This clonotype has just a few counts. The rearrangement links TRBV5-1 to TRBJ1-2; D ambiguous. The CDR3 covers 14 residues. Per the germline V gene, CDR1 is SGHRS and CDR2 is YFSETQ. Trimming removed 0 bases at V and 4 bases at J, with 10 bases between. The CDR3 nucleotides read TGCGCCAGCAGCTTGGTAGGCAGGAGCTATGGCTACACCTTC. Translation: CASSLVGRSYGYTF. The full variable domain, its missing parts supplied by reference TRBV5-1 and TRBJ1-2, is KAGVTQTPRYLIKTRGQQVTLSCSPISGHRSVSWYQQTPGQGLQFLFEYFSETQRNKGNFPGRFSGRQFSNSRSEMNVSTLELGDSALYLCASSLVGRSYGYTFGSGTRLTVV.

This clonotype was found a few times. The chain combines TRBV20-1 with TRBJ2-3; 13 bases map to TRBD2. Germline V CDR1 and CDR2: DFQATT, SNEGSKA (reference sequence). This CDR3 spans 17 amino acids. With V trimmed by 3 bases and J by 2 bases, 8 bases remained unmatched. Here the CDR3 DNA reads TGCAGTGCTAGTCTCCGACTAGCGGGAGGTGTCACAGATACGCAGTATTTT. It codes for CSASLRLAGGVTDTQYF.

This clonotype was counted a few times. The rearrangement joins TRBV4-2 to TRBJ1-5; D ambiguous. There are 15 residues in the CDR3. Germline V gene sequence: CDR1 LGHNA, CDR2 YNFKEQ. V lost 3 bases, J lost 2 bases, and 11 bases lay in between. CDR3 coding DNA: TGTGCCAGCAGCCAGGATGTCGGGGGCAATCAGCCCCAGCATTTT. This translates into CASSQDVGGNQPQHF.

This clonotype was picked up a small number of times. The chain couples TRBV5-1 to TRBJ2-1, with TRBD2 identical over 10 bases. The germline CDR1 and CDR2 sequences are SGHRS and YFSETQ. CDR3 length: 15 amino acids. Germline trimming cut 6 bases from V and 5 bases from J; bases unmatched to any gene: 8. The CDR3, as DNA: TGCGCCAGCACCCCTCTAGCGGGGGCGAACAATGAGCAGTTCTTC. Translation gives CASTPLAGANNEQFF.

CDR3 bases: TGCAGTGCTAGAGACGGGGGGGCAGATACGCAGTATTTT. Protein: CSARDGGADTQYF. The V call is TRBV20-1, the J call TRBJ2-3, with 8 bases fitting TRBD2. Germline V gene sequence: CDR1 DFQATT, CDR2 SNEGSKA (reference sequence). The CDR3 extends over 13 amino acids. V dropped 0 bases and J dropped 4; count of bases not matched to a gene: 0.

Points on this clonotype: Just one base apart from a much larger clone, this may be a read error. The chain is built from TRBV28 and TRBJ2-5; possible D gene TRBD1, 6 bases. The CDR3 consists of 14 residues. Germline CDR1 reads MDHEN; CDR2 reads SYDVKM. The CDR3 bases are TGTGCCAGCAGTCCACAGGGCCTCCAAGAGACCCGGTACTTC. Amino acids: CASSPQGLQETRYF.

The J gene is TRBJ2-1, the V gene TRBV10-3; D may be TRBD1 or TRBD2 (5 bases each). Germline V CDR1 and CDR2: ENHRY, SYGVKD. This CDR3 has 14 amino acids. V lost 4 bases to trimming and J lost 9 bases, with 16 bases between them. The CDR3 spells CAISGTRAQGEQFF. Written as DNA, the CDR3 is TGTGCCATCAGTGGGACGAGGGCCCAGGGTGAGCAGTTCTTC.

Note on this clonotype: The germline gene is not matched at one end of the junction; a read error may be the cause. The chain links TRBV4-1 to TRBJ2-4, with TRBD2 matching over 10 bases. The germline V gene encodes CDR1 MGHRA and CDR2 YSYEKL. This CDR3 has 16 amino acids. The CDR3: CASGQDGGTSVNIQYF. The CDR3 coding sequence is TGCGCCAGCGGCCAAGATGGCGGGACTAGCGTAAACATTCAGTACTTC.

The chain uses TRBV2 and TRBJ2-1; D is unresolved. CDR3 length equals 12 residues. Germline V gene data show CDR1 as SNHLY and CDR2 as FYNNEI. Trimming cost V 4 bases and J 6 bases, with 7 bases left between them. CDR3 in DNA: TGTGCCAGCAGTGGGGTTGGCAATGAGCAGTTCTTC. This sequence encodes CASSGVGNEQFF. Using reference TRBV2 and TRBJ2-1 for the parts outside the CDR3, the full variable domain is EPEVTQTPSHQVTQMGQEVILRCVPISNHLYFYWYRQILGQKVEFLVSFYNNEISEKSEIFDDQFSVERPDGSNFTLKIRSTKLEDSAMYFCASSGVGNEQFFGPGTRLTVL.

This clonotype was observed a handful of times. The chain has TRBV29-1 and TRBJ2-3, with D perhaps TRBD1 (8 bases). This CDR3 comprises 15 residues. In germline, CDR1 is SQVTM, CDR2 ANQGSEA. The V gene lost 4 bases and the J gene lost 0 bases, with 14 bases spanning the gap. CDR3 in DNA: TGCAGCGTTGGGGGAGGGGACAGGAGCACAGATACGCAGTATTTT. It translates to CSVGGGDRSTDTQYF.

The chain employs TRBV7-9 and TRBJ2-1; D remains ambiguous. Germline V CDR1 and CDR2: SEHNR, FQNEAQ (reference sequence). CDR3 length: 17 residues. V was pared by 5 bases and J by 1 base, with 18 bases between. The CDR3 spells CASSANILAGSYNEQFF. CDR3 bases: TGTGCCAGCAGCGCAAACATACTTGCCGGTTCCTACAATGAGCAGTTCTTC.

Of note for this clonotype: A junction boundary mismatches the germline segment, possibly from a read error. This rearrangement joins TRBV18 to TRBJ1-6, with TRBD1 matching 9 bases. Germline CDR1 and CDR2: KGHSH and LQKENI. The CDR3 totals 17 residues. The CDR3, as DNA: TGTGCCAGCTCACCGGACAGGGGCCCGTTCTATAATTCACCCCCCCACTTT. Amino acid sequence: CASSPDRGPFYNSPPHF. The full variable domain, its missing parts supplied by reference TRBV18 and TRBJ1-6, is NAGVMQNPRHLVRRRGQEARLRCSPMKGHSHVYWYRQLPEEGLKFMVYLQKENIIDESGMPKERFSAEFPKEGPSILRIQQVVRGDSAAYFCASSPDRGPFYNSPPHFGNGTRLTVT.

The J gene is TRBJ2-2, the V gene TRBV9; either TRBD1 or TRBD2 may fit D (5 bases each). V dropped 4 bases and J dropped 1 base, with 26 bases sitting between them. The CDR3 loop spans 20 amino acids. Looked up from germline, CDR1 is SGDLS and CDR2 is YYNGEE. The CDR3 is CASSLRGDGTTLRNTGELFF. The CDR3 DNA reads TGTGCCAGCAGCCTGAGAGGTGATGGGACCACCCTTCGGAACACCGGGGAGCTGTTTTTT.

This clonotype was picked up many times. The chain joins TRBV29-1 to TRBJ2-3; D tentatively fits TRBD1 or TRBD2 (8 bases each). The CDR3 has 21 residues. Trimming stripped 4 bases from V and 2 bases from J, with 34 bases between. Germline lookup yields CDR1 SQVTM and CDR2 ANQGSEA. The chain's CDR3 is CSVGDPTGGIGLAPYTDTQYF. In nucleotides, the CDR3 is TGCAGCGTTGGGGACCCTACAGGGGGGATAGGACTAGCCCCCTACACAGATACGCAGTATTTT.

The V gene is TRBV12-3 or TRBV12-4, the J gene TRBJ2-5, with TRBD2 matching 9 bases. Germline trimming cut 4 bases from V and 5 bases from J; bases unmatched to any gene: 11. This CDR3 comprises 16 residues. The CDR3 is CASSSRTSALGETQYF. For the CDR3, the DNA is TGTGCCAGCAGTTCTCGGACTAGCGCCCTGGGGGAGACCCAGTACTTC.

This rearrangement joins TRBV7-2 to TRBJ1-1; TRBD1 matches 9 bases. The CDR3 spans 15 residues. Trimming cost V 0 bases and J 6 bases; bases outside gene matches: 5. The germline CDR1 and CDR2 sequences are SGHTA and FQGNSA. This CDR3 is CASSLAHRQGAEAFF. The DNA of the CDR3 is TGTGCCAGCAGCTTAGCACACCGACAGGGGGCTGAAGCTTTCTTT. The complete variable domain, with remaining parts taken from reference TRBV7-2 and TRBJ1-1, reads GAGVSQSPSNKVTEKGKDVELRCDPISGHTALYWYRQSLGQGLEFLIYFQGNSAPDKSGLPSDRFSAERTGGSVSTLTIQRTQQEDSAVYLCASSLAHRQGAEAFFGQGTRLTVV.

This clonotype was seen more than once but under ten times. The rearrangement uses TRBV27 and TRBJ2-7; possibly TRBD2 for D (7 bases). V was pared by 1 base and J by 6 bases, with 10 bases between. This CDR3 contains 13 residues. Germline CDR1 and CDR2: MNHEY and SMNVEV (reference sequence). The CDR3 DNA reads TGTGCCAGCAGTTTATTAGGGGGGGGCGAGCAGTACTTC. It is translated as CASSLLGGGEQYF.

The DNA of the CDR3 is TGCGCCAGCAGCTTGGAGGCCGGGACAGGGGTCTACGAGCAGTACTTC. Translating gives CASSLEAGTGVYEQYF. This rearrangement joins TRBV5-1 to TRBJ2-4; TRBD1 agrees at 10 bases. The J call may be incorrect, as the DNA end agrees better with TRBJ2-7. In germline, CDR1 is SGHRS, CDR2 YFSETQ. This CDR3 spans 16 amino acids.

This clonotype turned up a few times. The chain is built from TRBV10-2 and TRBJ1-1; tentatively, D is TRBD1 (6 bases). Germline CDR1 reads WSHSY; CDR2 reads SAAADI. V lost 10 bases, J lost 5 bases, and 20 bases lay in between. The CDR3 runs to 14 residues. Here the CDR3 reads CATSGGPGRTEAFF. CDR3 sequence (DNA): TGCGCCACCTCTGGGGGGCCGGGACGGACTGAAGCTTTCTTT.